Listed here are 15 T cell receptor beta chains from one sample, sequenced in a study of identical twins. TCRdb processed the 5' RACE reads anew with MiXCR; each CDR3 protein has one entry. The sample lists about 210,000 distinct CDR3 sequences, around 9.6% occurring once. Sequencing was carried out using memory (CD45RO+) T cells sorted from blood. All receptors derive from a woman in her late teens or twenties in good health.

This clonotype appeared many times. V is TRBV12-3 or TRBV12-4 and J is TRBJ1-2, with a tentative D call TRBD1 (6 bases). Deletions cut 1 base from V and 4 bases from J, with 10 bases between. The CDR3 runs 14 residues. The CDR3 loop reads CASSLGDRRYGYTF. In DNA form, the CDR3 reads TGTGCCAGCAGTTTAGGAGACAGGCGCTATGGCTACACCTTC.

This chain links TRBV6-5 with TRBJ2-7; D gene uncertain. Trimming stripped 2 bases from V and 6 bases from J, with 11 bases between. CDR3 length: 13 residues. Germline CDR1 MNHEY, CDR2 SVGAGI. CDR3 in amino acids: CASSYGSGREQYF. CDR3 nucleotides: TGTGCCAGCAGTTACGGCTCCGGGCGCGAGCAGTACTTC.

This clonotype has just a few counts. This rearrangement joins TRBV4-1 to TRBJ2-1, with TRBD2 matching 13 bases. CDR3 size: 17 residues. The ends lost 4 bases at V and 7 bases at J; junction bases unmatched: 10. Germline assignment: CDR1 MGHRA and CDR2 YSYEKL. The CDR3 reads CASSPAPRTSGSNEQFF. In nucleotides, the CDR3 is TGCGCCAGCAGCCCAGCGCCGCGGACTAGCGGGAGTAATGAGCAGTTCTTC.

This clonotype appeared a few times. The chain is built from TRBV20-1 and TRBJ2-3; D is perhaps TRBD2 (7 bases). CDR1 and CDR2 from the germline V gene are DFQATT and SNEGSKA (reference sequence). The CDR3 runs to 13 residues. The V gene lost 6 bases and the J gene lost 2 bases, with 12 bases spanning the gap. CDR3 loop: CSASAGHTDTQYF. CDR3 coding DNA: TGCAGTGCGTCAGCGGGACACACAGATACGCAGTATTTT.

This clonotype came up a few times. This chain joins TRBV3-1 and TRBJ2-7; no clear D gene. Per germline, CDR1 LGHDT and CDR2 YNNKEL (reference sequence). The CDR3 sequence is 14 residues long. V dropped 0 bases and J dropped 2 bases, with 8 bases sitting between them. CDR3 sequence: CASSQDHSTYEQYF. CDR3 DNA: TGTGCCAGCAGCCAAGATCACAGCACCTACGAGCAGTACTTC.

The rearrangement uses TRBV3-1 and TRBJ2-7; no clear D gene. CDR1 and CDR2 (germline): LGHDT, YNNKEL (reference sequence). This CDR3 region has 13 residues. Trimming took off 1 base at V and 4 bases at J, with 8 bases between the two ends. CDR3 in DNA: TGTGCCAGCAGCCAAGTCGAAGGGTACGAGCAGTACTTC. Protein sequence: CASSQVEGYEQYF.

This chain links TRBV5-1 with TRBJ2-5; a weak D match, TRBD1 (6 bases). Germline CDR1 is SGHRS and CDR2 is YFSETQ. V lost 4 bases, J lost 7 bases, and 17 bases lay in between. This CDR3 has 14 amino acids. The CDR3 DNA follows: TGCGCCAGCAGCCCGGGGACATCAAAGGGGACCCAGTACTTC. Protein: CASSPGTSKGTQYF.

This clonotype was seen only a few times. V usage is TRBV3-1 and J usage is TRBJ2-7; 9 nucleotides agree with TRBD1. V gave up 4 bases and J gave up 2 bases; unmatched junction bases: 9. Looked up from germline, CDR1 is LGHDT and CDR2 is YNNKEL (reference sequence). This CDR3 contains 16 residues. CDR3 loop: CASSPTPWDRAYEQYF. Here the CDR3 DNA reads TGTGCCAGCAGCCCTACCCCGTGGGACAGGGCCTACGAGCAGTACTTC.

V and J are TRBV5-1 and TRBJ2-3, with TRBD2 matching 11 bases. Germline V gene sequence: CDR1 SGHRS, CDR2 YFSETQ. The V and J ends lost 4 bases and 5 bases, in that order; junction bases with no gene match: 6. This CDR3 contains 15 residues. The CDR3: CASSNSGGARDTQYF. The CDR3 nucleotides are TGCGCCAGCAGCAATAGCGGGGGGGCCCGAGATACGCAGTATTTT.

The V and J genes are TRBV10-3 and TRBJ2-5; D may match TRBD1 or TRBD2 (6 bases each). CDR1 is ENHRY and CDR2 is SYGVKD in the germline V gene. Trimming left V 6 bases short and J 4 bases short, with 15 bases between. This CDR3 is built from 14 residues. CDR3 in DNA: TGTGCCATCAGGAGGGAGGACAGTCCAGAGACCCAGTACTTC. Translating gives CAIRREDSPETQYF.

The V call is TRBV9, the J call TRBJ2-6; D remains ambiguous. Germline assignment: CDR1 SGDLS and CDR2 YYNGEE. The CDR3 sequence is 18 residues long. V lost 4 bases and J lost 2, with 19 bases in between. For the CDR3, the DNA is TGTGCCAGCAGCCCAGACGGATTGGGGAAAACTGGGGCCAACGTCCTGACTTTC. This gives the protein CASSPDGLGKTGANVLTF.

This clonotype was detected only a few times. The chain employs TRBV18 and TRBJ2-4; no firm D call. The CDR3 runs to 12 residues. Trimming pared 3 bases from V and 4 bases from J, leaving 4 bases between. CDR1 and CDR2 (germline): KGHSH, LQKENI. CDR3 bases: TGTGCCAGCTCACCGCAGAAAAACATTCAGTACTTC. Translation gives CASSPQKNIQYF.

This clonotype was detected only a few times. The rearrangement uses TRBV12-3 or TRBV12-4 and TRBJ2-1; weak D call: TRBD2 (5 bases). V gave up 6 bases and J gave up 8 bases, with 11 bases separating them. The CDR3 is made up of 12 amino acids. DNA for the CDR3: TGTGCCAGCAGCCCTAGGGAGTATGAGCAGTTCTTC. Amino acid sequence: CASSPREYEQFF.

This clonotype was seen only a few times. The V call is TRBV5-1, the J call TRBJ2-4, with D tentatively TRBD2 (5 bases). This CDR3 contains 16 residues. V was pared by 1 base and J by 0 bases, with 11 bases between. Looked up from germline, CDR1 is SGHRS and CDR2 is YFSETQ. For the CDR3, the DNA is TGCGCCAGCAGCTTGATGCCCCGGGGAGCCAAAAACATTCAGTACTTC. Protein: CASSLMPRGAKNIQYF.

Worth noting for this clonotype: This clone may be a read error of a much larger clone one base away. The chain has TRBV18 and TRBJ2-2; D uncertain. CDR1 and CDR2 (germline): KGHSH, LQKENI. CDR3 length: 16 amino acids. This chain's CDR3 is CAISLDTGADTGELFF. The CDR3 DNA reads as TGTGCCATCTCACTCGACACCGGTGCCGACACCGGGGAGCTGTTTTTT.